This section outlines one T cell receptor (beta chain) sequence together with its context. Its antigen is unknown. The data derive from a study of response to subunit inactivated influenza vaccine. TCRdb reanalysed the RT-PCR reads using MiXCR and keeps one entry per CDR3 protein. This table has some 850,000 distinct CDR3 sequences, less than 20% appearing once. Germline V gene lookup returns CDR1 MNHEY and CDR2 SVGEGT. This CDR3 spans 14 amino acids. V lost 7 bases to trimming and J lost 3 bases, with 15 bases between them. Overall study results and limits: Every seasonal influenza vaccination brings in few new T cells, the authors suggested.

The sequence came from a man aged 45-65 years who received an inactivated influenza vaccine. The sequenced sample was PBMCs from blood, obtained 5 days after vaccination. The chain uses TRBV6-2 or TRBV6-3 and TRBJ1-2; D gene ambiguous. The CDR3: CASIPRVDHYGYTF. DNA for the CDR3: TGTGCCAGCATCCCCCGGGTCGACCACTATGGCTACACCTTC.